The clone carrying this T cell receptor (beta chain) was seen ten or more times. These data belong to a study of T cells in Graves' hyperthyroidism and ophthalmopathy. Out of approximately 10 ml of fresh peripheral blood came the PBMCs. RNA transcripts were the template for amplifying TCR beta CDR3 regions. Initially, a first-round RT-PCR of the TCR CDR3 employed the HTBI primer set. TCRdb reanalysed the multiplex PCR reads using MiXCR and keeps one entry per CDR3 protein. The sample gives some 350,000 distinct CDR3 sequences, around 16% of which show up once; 28% is in the top ten. The sample comprised blood. The receptor was isolated from a woman aged 18-35 years with Graves' hyperthyroidism that later progressed to Graves' ophthalmopathy.

In nucleotides, the CDR3 is TGTGCCAGCAGTTACTCGAAATGGGGCGGGAACTACGAGCAGTACTTC. It codes for CASSYSKWGGNYEQYF. The chain has TRBV6-5 and TRBJ2-7; TRBD2 is a possible D gene (6 bases). The V gene lost 0 bases and the J gene lost 3 bases, with 15 bases spanning the gap. This CDR3 region has 16 residues. Germline CDR1 is MNHEY and CDR2 is SVGAGI.